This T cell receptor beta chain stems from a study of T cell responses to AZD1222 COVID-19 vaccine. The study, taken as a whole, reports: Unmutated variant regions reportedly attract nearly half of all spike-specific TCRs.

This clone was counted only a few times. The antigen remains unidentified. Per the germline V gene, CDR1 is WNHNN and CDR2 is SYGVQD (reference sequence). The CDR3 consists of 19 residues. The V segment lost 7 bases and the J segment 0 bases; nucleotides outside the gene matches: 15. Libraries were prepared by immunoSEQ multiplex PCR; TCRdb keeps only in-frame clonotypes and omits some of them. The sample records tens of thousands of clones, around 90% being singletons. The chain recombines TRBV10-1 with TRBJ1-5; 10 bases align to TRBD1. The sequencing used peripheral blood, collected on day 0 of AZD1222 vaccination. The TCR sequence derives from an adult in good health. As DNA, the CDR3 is TGCGCCAGCAATCGGGACAGGGGAACCCCGGGTAATAGCAATCAGCCCCAGCATTTT. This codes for CASNRDRGTPGNSNQPQHF.